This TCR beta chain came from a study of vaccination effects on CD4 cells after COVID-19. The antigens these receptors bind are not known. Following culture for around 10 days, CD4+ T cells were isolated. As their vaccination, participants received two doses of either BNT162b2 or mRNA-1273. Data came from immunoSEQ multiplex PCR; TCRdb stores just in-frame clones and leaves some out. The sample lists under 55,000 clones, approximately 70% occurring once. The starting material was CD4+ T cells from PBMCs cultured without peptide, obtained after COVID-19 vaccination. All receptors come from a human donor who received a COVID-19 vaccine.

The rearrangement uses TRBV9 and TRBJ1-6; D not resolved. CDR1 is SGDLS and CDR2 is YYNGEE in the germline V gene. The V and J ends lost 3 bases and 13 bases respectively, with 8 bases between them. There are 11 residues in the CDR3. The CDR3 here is CASSAPGPLHF. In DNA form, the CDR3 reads TGTGCCAGCAGCGCCCCCGGTCCCCTCCACTTT.